This TCR beta chain was sequenced during a study of blood T cell repertoires in COVID-19. The protocol was immunoSEQ multiplex PCR, while the TCRdb copy is restricted to in-frame clones and leaves out a portion. Of about 240,000 clones listed, around nine tenths were seen once; the top ten hold 8% to 10%. This clonotype was sampled from a man between 40 and 49 years old who had recovered from COVID-19. The sequenced sample consisted of PBMCs or T cells enriched from blood (not recorded which).

The CDR3 DNA follows: TGTGCCAGCAGCTCCGGCCGCGGGGTCTCCTACAATGAGCAGTTCTTC. Translated: CASSSGRGVSYNEQFF. The V and J genes are TRBV7-3 and TRBJ2-1, with D maybe TRBD2 (6 bases). Trimming stripped 4 bases from V and 0 bases from J, with 13 bases between. The germline V gene has CDR1 SGHTA and CDR2 FQGTGA. The CDR3 spans 16 residues.